A single sample is the source of the 19 T cell receptor beta chains below, sequenced in a study of blood T cell repertoires in COVID-19. Repertoires were generated with immunoSEQ multiplex PCR, while TCRdb's copy carries only in-frame clones and drops some. The sample yields over 80,000 clones, about 80% seen once. The specimen was peripheral blood. These receptor sequences come from a woman aged 70 to 79 with acute or convalescent COVID-19.

V is TRBV5-1 and J is TRBJ1-5, with D possibly TRBD1 on 6 matching bases. Per germline, CDR1 SGHRS and CDR2 YFSETQ. The CDR3 extends over 15 amino acids. Trimming removed 2 bases from V and 0 bases from J, with 9 bases in between. CDR3 protein: CASSLGGISNQPQHF. In nucleotides, the CDR3 is TGCGCCAGCAGCTTAGGGGGAATTAGCAATCAGCCCCAGCATTTT.

This chain links TRBV21-1 with TRBJ1-6; TRBD1, the D gene given by the table, was not confirmed from the DNA. TRBV21-1 is shown as a pseudogene. CDR3 length equals 15 residues. The CDR3 reads CASSKEGPRNSPLHF. The CDR3 DNA reads TGTGCCAGCAGCAAAGAGGGGCCGCGGAATTCACCCCTCCACTTT.

This clone came up a few times. V usage is TRBV7-8 and J usage is TRBJ2-2, with 10 bases identical to TRBD1. The CDR3 runs to 14 residues. V shed 3 bases and J 6 bases; nucleotides not matched to a gene: 1. Germline CDR1 reads SGHVS; CDR2 reads FQNEAQ. The CDR3 sequence is CASSFGTGAGELFF. In nucleotides, the CDR3 is TGTGCCAGCAGCTTTGGGACAGGGGCCGGGGAGCTGTTTTTT.

The chain links TRBV4-2 to TRBJ2-3; 7 nucleotides agree with TRBD2. Germline values: CDR1 LGHNA, CDR2 YNFKEQ. The CDR3 is made up of 17 amino acids. The V segment lost 4 bases and the J segment 2 bases; nucleotides outside the gene matches: 12. In nucleotides, the CDR3 is TGTGCCAGCAGCCTCTCTGGCTTGCGGGGGACCACAGATACGCAGTATTTT. It yields the protein CASSLSGLRGTTDTQYF.

V gene TRBV7-9 combines with J gene TRBJ1-2, with D perhaps TRBD1 (5 bases). Per germline, CDR1 SEHNR and CDR2 FQNEAQ (reference sequence). V was clipped by 3 bases and J by 0 bases, with 8 bases between them. This CDR3 comprises 14 residues. CDR3: CASSLTVANYGYTF. The CDR3 nucleotides read TGTGCCAGCAGCTTGACAGTGGCTAACTATGGCTACACCTTC.

The J gene is TRBJ1-3, the V gene TRBV3-1 (or the pseudogene TRBV3-2), with 7 bases lining up with TRBD1. The trim removed 0 bases at V and 4 bases at J, leaving 6 bases unmatched. Germline V gene sequence: CDR1 LGHDT, CDR2 YNNKEL (reference sequence). The CDR3 is 16 residues long. CDR3 coding DNA: TGTGCCAGCAGCCAAGATCGTACAGGGGTGGGAAACACCATATATTTT. Translating gives CASSQDRTGVGNTIYF.

The V gene is TRBV12-3 or TRBV12-4, the J gene TRBJ2-1, with a possible D match to TRBD2 (6 bases). The CDR3 contains 13 residues. V was cut by 2 bases and J by 15 bases, with 17 bases left in between. CDR3 nucleotides: TGTGCCAGCAGTTTAAGTCTACTAGCTCAGCTGTTCTTC. Its protein is CASSLSLLAQLFF.

This clone came up a few times. The chain has TRBV11-3 and TRBJ2-7; 9 nucleotides match TRBD1. J lost 2 bases, V lost 5 bases, and 7 bases had no gene match. The CDR3 sequence is 15 residues long. From germline, CDR1 is SGHNT and CDR2 YENEEA. This chain's CDR3 is CASSLWTGATYEQYF. The CDR3 coding sequence is TGTGCCAGCAGCCTATGGACAGGGGCAACCTACGAGCAGTACTTC. Full variable domain (outside the CDR3, taken from reference TRBV11-3 and TRBJ2-7): EAGVVQSPRYKIIEKKQPVAFWCNPISGHNTLYWYLQNLGQGPELLIRYENEEAVDDSQLPKDRFSAERLKGVDSTLKIQPAELGDSAVYLCASSLWTGATYEQYFGPGTRLTVT.

The chain has TRBV27 and TRBJ2-1, with 7 bases aligning to TRBD2. Germline assignment: CDR1 MNHEY and CDR2 SMNVEV (reference sequence). J gave up 4 bases and V 6 bases, and 9 bases lay outside the gene matches. This CDR3 contains 15 residues. This CDR3 reads CASRDGEGYYNEQFF. The CDR3 DNA follows: TGTGCCAGCAGGGACGGGGAGGGTTATTACAATGAGCAGTTCTTC.

V is TRBV7-2 and J is TRBJ1-1; D is unclear. This CDR3 has 13 residues. Deletions cut 0 bases from V and 1 base from J, with 3 bases between. Germline V gene sequence: CDR1 SGHTA, CDR2 FQGNSA. The CDR3 DNA reads as TGTGCCAGCAGCTTAGCCAAGAACACTGAAGCTTTCTTT. As protein: CASSLAKNTEAFF.

The chain couples TRBV7-7 to TRBJ2-2, with a weak D call TRBD1 (5 bases). Germline V lookup: CDR1 SSHAT, CDR2 FNYEAQ (reference sequence). V gave up 5 bases and J gave up 1 base, with 8 bases separating them. The CDR3 sequence is 14 residues long. In DNA form, the CDR3 reads TGTGCCAGCAGCCCAGACAGGAACACCGGGGAGCTGTTTTTT. Residues: CASSPDRNTGELFF.

The J gene is TRBJ2-1, the V gene TRBV3-1 (or the pseudogene TRBV3-2); no clear D gene. The CDR3 runs to 13 residues. Germline loops: CDR1 LGHDT, CDR2 YNNKEL (reference sequence). The V and J ends lost 2 bases and 6 bases respectively, with 8 bases between them. The CDR3 loop reads CASSQLTLNEQFF. CDR3 coding DNA: TGTGCCAGCAGCCAATTGACTCTCAATGAGCAGTTCTTC.

This clone was seen repeatedly, ten times or more. The J gene is TRBJ2-7, the V gene TRBV4-1; 8 nucleotides align to TRBD2. The CDR3 runs to 18 residues. Looked up from germline, CDR1 is MGHRA and CDR2 is YSYEKL. V lost 3 bases, J lost 2 bases, and 15 bases stayed unmatched. The CDR3 DNA reads as TGCGCCAGCAGCCATTCCCAGGGGCTAGCGGGCCGAACCTACGAGCAGTACTTC. Protein: CASSHSQGLAGRTYEQYF.

This clone has just one count. This chain joins TRBV30 and TRBJ1-3; TRBD1 agrees at 7 bases. This CDR3 is 14 amino acids long. The germline CDR1 and CDR2 sequences are GTSNPN and SVGIG (reference sequence). The junction had 9 bases not matched to a gene; V was cut back by 5 bases and J by 5 bases. The CDR3 DNA reads TGTGCCTGGGACTCCGGGACAGACAGAAACACCATATATTTT. It translates to CAWDSGTDRNTIYF.

This clone was found a few times. V usage is TRBV4-1 and J usage is TRBJ1-3; a possible D gene is TRBD1 (6 bases). This CDR3 has 16 residues. The germline V gene encodes CDR1 MGHRA and CDR2 YSYEKL. Trimming pared 4 bases from V and 8 bases from J, leaving 21 bases between. DNA of the CDR3: TGCGCCAGCAGCCCTCGGGAACAACAGGGAGGGGACACCATATATTTT. This translates into CASSPREQQGGDTIYF.

The gene calls are TRBV7-8 and TRBJ2-7, with a possible D match to TRBD2 (5 bases). V lost 1 base and J lost 1, with 11 bases in between. There are 15 residues in the CDR3. Per the germline V gene, CDR1 is SGHVS and CDR2 is FQNEAQ. Here the CDR3 DNA reads TGTGCCAGCAGCTTAGTAAGTAGGACTTCCTACGAGCAGTACTTC. Encoded protein: CASSLVSRTSYEQYF.

The rearrangement joins TRBV19 to TRBJ2-2, with 9 positions matching TRBD2. The ends lost 4 bases at V and 2 bases at J; junction bases unmatched: 2. The germline V gene has CDR1 LNHDA and CDR2 SQIVND (reference sequence). The CDR3 length is 15 residues. The CDR3 DNA reads TGTGCCAGTAGTACTAGCGGGATAAACACCGGGGAGCTGTTTTTT. It translates to CASSTSGINTGELFF.

This rearrangement joins TRBV19 to TRBJ2-1; tentatively, D is TRBD2 (6 bases). The CDR3 sequence is 15 residues long. Germline V lookup: CDR1 LNHDA, CDR2 SQIVND (reference sequence). Trimming cost V 5 bases and J 8 bases, with 19 bases left between them. CDR3 region: CASSSPAGARDEQFF. CDR3 in DNA: TGTGCCAGTAGTTCCCCAGCGGGCGCTAGGGATGAGCAGTTCTTC.

The DNA for the CDR3 is TGTGCCAGCAGACGGACAGGGGCCTATGGCTACACCTTC. As protein: CASRRTGAYGYTF. V and J are TRBV5-4 and TRBJ1-2, with 9 bases fitting TRBD1. After removal of 5 bases from V and 4 bases from J, the junction contained 3 bases not matched to a gene. The length of the CDR3 is 13 residues. CDR1 and CDR2 from the germline V gene are SGHNT and YYREEE (reference sequence).